A selection of T cell receptor beta chains follows, all from one sample in a study of blood T cell repertoires in COVID-19. Repertoires were generated with immunoSEQ multiplex PCR, while TCRdb's copy carries only in-frame clones and drops some. Here the sample spans a few hundred thousand clones, approximately 84% being singletons. Input material: PBMCs or T cells enriched from blood (not recorded which). Receptors originate from a woman aged 18-29 years who had recovered from COVID-19. The CDR3 runs from the conserved cysteine through the conserved F or W. D genes are given only for firm matches. Where a row states a size, it is once, few, many or the class of an expanded clone; other rows omit it.

D | size | J | length | V | CDR3 | DNA
- | - | TRBJ2-1 | 13 | TRBV24-1 | CATSDLDGNEQFF | TGTGCCACCAGTGACCTCGACGGGAATGAGCAGTTCTTC
- | few | TRBJ2-7 | 13 | TRBV27 | CASSPTGPYEQYF | TGTGCCAGCAGTCCTACAGGGCCCTACGAGCAGTACTTC
TRBD2 | few | TRBJ2-5 | 15 | TRBV6-1 | CASSDGLAGGETQYF | TGTGCCAGCAGTGACGGACTAGCGGGGGGGGAGACCCAGTACTTC
- | - | TRBJ2-2 | 19 | TRBV5-1 | CASRASYLPGLPNTGELFF | TGCGCCAGCAGAGCTTCCTACCTACCGGGACTTCCGAACACCGGGGAGCTGTTTTTT
- | - | TRBJ1-5 | 13 | TRBV30 | CAWDTRAGGAQHF | TGTGCCTGGGACACCCGCGCTGGGGGGGCCCAGCATTTT
- | - | TRBJ2-3 | 11 | TRBV12-3/TRBV12-4 | CASSSTDTQYF | TGTGCCAGCAGTTCAACAGATACGCAGTATTTT
- | - | TRBJ2-5 | 15 | TRBV19 | CASSNRPTAQETQYF | TGTGCCAGTAGTAACCGCCCGACAGCTCAAGAGACCCAGTACTTC
TRBD2 | - | TRBJ2-2 | 17 | TRBV6-2/TRBV6-3 | CASSYSRVAGHTGELFF | TGTGCCAGCAGTTACTCGAGAGTAGCGGGGCACACCGGGGAGCTGTTTTTT
- | - | TRBJ1-2 | 15 | TRBV7-9 | CASSRDRVLLYGYTF | TGTGCCAGCAGCCGGGATAGGGTCCTCCTGTATGGCTACACCTTC
- | - | TRBJ2-2 | 16 | TRBV3-1/TRBV3-2 | CASSQDPGLNPGELFF | TGTGCCAGCAGCCAAGATCCAGGGCTCAACCCCGGGGAGCTGTTTTTT
TRBD1 | - | TRBJ1-1 | 13 | TRBV7-9 | CASSSTGADEAFF | TGTGCCAGCAGCTCCACAGGGGCGGATGAAGCTTTCTTT
TRBD2 | - | TRBJ2-1 | 18 | TRBV19 | CASSSSGRGTASYNEQFF | TGTGCCAGTAGTTCTAGCGGGAGGGGAACGGCCTCCTACAATGAGCAGTTCTTC
TRBD1 | - | TRBJ2-2 | 15 | TRBV5-1 | CASSLGGGNTGELFF | TGCGCCAGCAGCTTGGGAGGGGGCAACACCGGGGAGCTGTTTTTT
- | - | TRBJ1-1 | 11 | TRBV29-1 | CSVGRTAEAFF | TGCAGCGTCGGGCGGACAGCCGAAGCTTTCTTT
- | - | TRBJ2-3 | 15 | TRBV19 | CASSIAPYSTDTQYF | TGTGCCAGTAGTATAGCGCCCTATTCCACAGATACGCAGTATTTT
- | - | TRBJ2-7 | 14 | TRBV27 | CASGLSRSSYEQYF | TGTGCCAGCGGATTATCACGGAGCTCCTACGAGCAGTACTTC
TRBD1 | - | TRBJ2-7 | 16 | TRBV19 | CASSPLSGQAPYEQYF | TGTGCCAGTAGTCCTCTCTCGGGACAGGCCCCCTACGAGCAGTACTTC
- | few | TRBJ2-1 | 13 | TRBV5-4 | CASNPPGRNEQFF | TGTGCCAGCAATCCACCCGGGAGAAATGAGCAGTTCTTC
TRBD1 | - | TRBJ1-5 | 14 | TRBV11-2 | CASSPGTGGRPQHF | TGTGCCAGCAGCCCCGGGACAGGGGGACGGCCCCAGCATTTT
- | - | TRBJ1-2 | 14 | TRBV27 | CASSTTMGFHGYTF | TGTGCCTCTTCGACTACCATGGGGTTCCATGGCTACACCTTC
- | few | TRBJ2-3 | 17 | TRBV7-8 | CASSLVGAHLTTDTQYF | TGTGCCAGCAGCTTAGTGGGGGCCCACCTTACCACAGATACGCAGTATTTT
TRBD1 | - | TRBJ1-1 | 14 | TRBV30 | CAWSRTGGHTEAFF | TGTGCCTGGAGCCGTACAGGGGGGCACACTGAAGCTTTCTTT
TRBD1 | - | TRBJ1-1 | 18 | TRBV2 | CASTWLPGTGERNTEAFF | TGTGCCAGCACCTGGTTACCGGGGACAGGGGAAAGGAACACTGAAGCTTTCTTT
TRBD1 | - | TRBJ1-3 | 14 | TRBV3-1/TRBV3-2 | CASSQRGGENTIYF | TGTGCCAGCAGCCAAAGAGGGGGCGAAAACACCATATATTTT
- | - | TRBJ1-1 | 15 | TRBV20-1 | CSASIPVSGDTEAFF | TGCAGTGCTAGTATCCCTGTATCGGGGGACACTGAAGCTTTCTTT
- | - | TRBJ1-1 | 17 | TRBV19 | CASSIDGEEKANTEAFF | TGTGCCAGTAGTATAGATGGGGAGGAGAAGGCTAACACTGAAGCTTTCTTT
TRBD1 | - | TRBJ1-3 | 15 | TRBV6-5 | CASGYRGYPGNTIYF | TGTGCCAGCGGCTACAGGGGGTATCCTGGAAACACCATATATTTT
- | - | TRBJ2-5 | 14 | TRBV6-5 | CASSYSSPQETQYF | TGTGCCAGCAGTTACTCGAGCCCACAAGAGACCCAGTACTTC
TRBD1 | - | TRBJ2-2 | 15 | TRBV10-3 | CAISEGTVIAGELFF | TGTGCCATCAGTGAAGGGACAGTGATCGCCGGGGAGCTGTTTTTT